A single sample gave rise to the 31 T cell receptor beta chains below, sequenced in a study of metastatic and nonmetastatic thyroid tumors. Thyroid surgery took place with no prior treatment in any patient. With MiXCR, TCRdb reprocessed the PCR reads. The sample contains some 18,000 clones, approximately 22% of which appear only once. Specimen: tumor tissue. These receptors all come from a male donor with papillary thyroid cancer or a benign thyroid nodule (not recorded which). Some clones in this sample may be carry-over from other donors' samples.

Points on this clone: A much larger clone differs from this one at a single base, so this may be a read error. The genes are TRBV24-1 and TRBJ1-4, with D maybe TRBD1 (6 bases). The CDR3 runs 18 residues. CDR1 and CDR2 (germline): KGHDR, SFDVKD. This chain's CDR3 is CATSYFAIPTGRNEKLFF. CDR3 DNA sequence: TGTGCCACCAGTTATTTTGCCATACCCACAGGGCGGAATGAAAAACTGTTTTTT.

This clone is labeled as medium-sized. The V gene is TRBV7-3, the J gene TRBJ2-1; D is uncertain. Germline loops: CDR1 SGHTA, CDR2 FQGTGA. Trimming removed 3 bases from V and 5 bases from J, with 14 bases in between. The CDR3 runs 15 residues. CDR3 DNA sequence: TGTGCCAGCAGCTTTTATTCAGGAGTCCACAATGAGCAGTTCTTC. It is translated as CASSFYSGVHNEQFF.

This clone was detected only once. This chain uses TRBV18 with TRBJ2-3; D possibly uses TRBD1 or TRBD2 (5 bases each). Germline loops: CDR1 KGHSH, CDR2 LQKENI. Deletions cut 0 bases from V and 4 bases from J, with 11 bases between. The CDR3 length is 15 residues. This CDR3 is CASSPPFRGADTQYF. CDR3 DNA: TGTGCCAGCTCACCACCATTCAGAGGGGCAGATACGCAGTATTTT.

This clone was observed a handful of times. CDR3 nucleotides: TGTGCCAGCAGCTTACTACGACAGGGCGTAGCTTTCTTT. Its protein is CASSLLRQGVAFF. The chain carries TRBV11-3 and TRBJ1-1; 7 nucleotides match TRBD1. The CDR3 loop spans 13 amino acids. V dropped 2 bases and J dropped 10; count of bases not matched to a gene: 7. Germline CDR1 SGHNT, CDR2 YENEEA.

Notes on this clone: The junction departs from the called germline gene at one end, perhaps through a read error. The V call is TRBV5-1, the J call TRBJ2-7; weak D call: TRBD1 (6 bases). Germline lookup yields CDR1 SGHRS and CDR2 YFSETQ. This CDR3 region has 14 residues. The CDR3 sequence: CASSLPGHSYERYF. The CDR3 nucleotides are TGCGCCAGCAGCTTGCCGGGACATTCCTACGAGCGGTACTTC.

CDR3 nucleotide sequence: TGTGCCAGCAGCTTAGATCCGGACGCGCGTACTGAAGCTTTCTTT. Protein: CASSLDPDARTEAFF. The rearrangement uses TRBV11-2 and TRBJ1-1; no firm D call. With 0 bases removed from V and 5 bases from J, the gap between germline ends came to 13 bases. From germline, CDR1 is SGHAT and CDR2 FQNNGV. The CDR3 sequence is 15 residues long.

By share of the sample, this clone is medium-sized. The chain combines TRBV27 with TRBJ2-1; TRBD2 aligns across 10 bases. The CDR3 runs to 17 residues. CDR1 and CDR2 from the germline V gene are MNHEY and SMNVEV (reference sequence). The V segment lost 1 base and the J segment 4 bases; nucleotides outside the gene matches: 7. The CDR3 protein is CASSLLASGRPYNEQFF. The CDR3, as DNA: TGTGCCAGCAGTTTATTGGCTAGCGGGAGACCATACAATGAGCAGTTCTTC.

The table lists this clone with a count of one. Other DNA sequences of this sample code for an identical CDR3. This chain uses TRBV20-1 with TRBJ1-1; weak D call: TRBD1 (5 bases). CDR1 DFQATT and CDR2 SNEGSKA come from the germline V gene (reference sequence). The CDR3 spans 12 residues. V was cut by 3 bases and J by 2 bases, with 7 bases left in between. The CDR3 sequence: CSARGLNTEAFF. The CDR3 coding sequence is TGCAGTGCTAGGGGACTCAACACTGAAGCTTTCTTT.

On this clone: This is likely a read error, given that the CDR3 carries no conserved phenylalanine or tryptophan at its end. This chain connects TRBV10-1 to TRBJ1-4; 7 bases match TRBD1. CDR3 length: 15 amino acids. Germline CDR1 WNHNN, CDR2 SYGVQD (reference sequence). The trim removed 0 bases at V and 8 bases at J, leaving 6 bases unmatched. CDR3 protein: CASSESRDSIEKLFL. CDR3 in DNA: TGCGCCAGCAGTGAGTCGAGGGACAGTATAGAAAAACTGTTTTTA.

This clone was detected ten times or more. The sample carries other DNA sequences with the same CDR3. The chain recombines TRBV28 with TRBJ2-2, with D perhaps TRBD1 or TRBD2 (7 bases each). Trimming shortened V by 3 bases and J by 4 bases, and 21 bases separated the two germline ends. There are 18 residues in the CDR3. The germline V gene encodes CDR1 MDHEN and CDR2 SYDVKM. CDR3 DNA: TGTGCCAGCAGTTTGTGGGGGGGCAGGGGGGCGAGCACCGGGGAGCTGTTTTTT. Protein product: CASSLWGGRGASTGELFF.

This clone has ten or more counts. The J gene is TRBJ2-5, the V gene TRBV6-1; 10 bases line up with TRBD1. This CDR3 region has 15 residues. Germline V gene data show CDR1 as MNHNS and CDR2 as SASEGT. The trim removed 4 bases at V and 1 base at J, leaving 3 bases unmatched. The CDR3 region has the DNA TGTGCCAGCAGTGGGGGACAGGGGAGCCAAGAGACCCAGTACTTC. As protein: CASSGGQGSQETQYF.

This clone was seen many times. The gene calls are TRBV2 and TRBJ2-1; 8 positions agree with TRBD1. Looked up from germline, CDR1 is SNHLY and CDR2 is FYNNEI. CDR3 size: 16 residues. Unmatched junction bases numbered 10, after V lost 5 bases and J lost 4 bases. The CDR3 reads CASSTVDRGRYNEQFF. The CDR3 DNA is TGTGCCAGCAGTACAGTCGACAGGGGACGGTACAATGAGCAGTTCTTC.

V is TRBV19 and J is TRBJ2-7, with a weak D call TRBD1 (6 bases). The germline V gene encodes CDR1 LNHDA and CDR2 SQIVND (reference sequence). The CDR3 length is 14 residues. V shed 7 bases and J shed 0 bases, with 13 bases lying between them. The chain's CDR3 is CASKLTGASYEQYF. The DNA for the CDR3 is TGTGCCAGTAAGTTGACAGGAGCCTCCTACGAGCAGTACTTC.

The genes are TRBV27 and TRBJ2-7; TRBD2 aligns across 10 bases. V trimming: 5 bases; J trimming: 2 bases; junction bases outside the gene matches: 6. Looked up from germline, CDR1 is MNHEY and CDR2 is SMNVEV (reference sequence). This CDR3 comprises 15 residues. Written as DNA, the CDR3 is TGTGCCAGCAGTGTGGTACTAGCGGGAACCTACGAGCAGTACTTC. Protein: CASSVVLAGTYEQYF.

This clone was counted many times. CDR3 in amino acids: CASSLAVETEAFF. CDR3 nucleotide sequence: TGTGCCAGCAGCTTAGCGGTGGAGACTGAAGCTTTCTTT. The genes are TRBV7-3 and TRBJ1-1; D is ambiguous. The V gene's germline CDR1 is SGHTA and CDR2 FQGTGA. Deletions cut 2 bases from V and 5 bases from J, with 9 bases between. CDR3 length: 13 amino acids.

This clone was found many times. J is TRBJ2-2 and V is TRBV6-2 or TRBV6-3; D uncertain. Trimming left V 1 base short and J 0 bases short, with 9 bases between. CDR3 size: 16 residues. CDR1 MNHEY and CDR2 SVGEGT come from the germline V gene. The CDR3 region is CASSYLRRTNTGELFF. In nucleotides, the CDR3 is TGTGCCAGCAGTTACTTGCGCCGAACGAACACCGGGGAGCTGTTTTTT.

This clone was detected ten times or more. The chain couples TRBV6-1 to TRBJ2-2; 13 bases align to TRBD2. The length of the CDR3 is 16 residues. The ends lost 7 bases at V and 6 bases at J; junction bases unmatched: 8. CDR1 and CDR2 from the germline V gene are MNHNS and SASEGT. CDR3 loop: CASKRLAGGVAGELFF. Here the CDR3 DNA reads TGTGCCAGCAAGAGACTAGCGGGAGGTGTGGCCGGGGAGCTGTTTTTT.

This clone was detected ten times or more. The rearrangement uses TRBV28 and TRBJ2-1; unclear D gene. Looked up from germline, CDR1 is MDHEN and CDR2 is SYDVKM. V lost 6 bases and J lost 6, with 15 bases in between. CDR3 length: 14 amino acids. CDR3 loop: CASSTPGGVNEQFF. The CDR3 DNA follows: TGTGCCAGCAGCACCCCCGGTGGAGTCAATGAGCAGTTCTTC.

This clone appeared many times. The chain recombines TRBV29-1 with TRBJ2-5, with a possible D match to TRBD1 (6 bases). This CDR3 has 13 residues. Germline CDR1 is SQVTM and CDR2 is ANQGSEA. Trimming cost V 5 bases and J 1 base, with 11 bases left between them. The CDR3 here is CSVTGTFQETQYF. CDR3 DNA sequence: TGCAGCGTTACAGGGACATTCCAAGAGACCCAGTACTTC.

This clone was counted at least ten times. This chain uses TRBV6-1 with TRBJ2-5; TRBD2 matches 8 bases. The V and J ends lost 6 bases and 5 bases, in that order; junction bases with no gene match: 11. Germline V gives CDR1 MNHNS, CDR2 SASEGT. The CDR3 is 15 residues long. CDR3 protein: CASRRGAGGGETQYF. CDR3 bases: TGTGCCAGCAGACGGGGCGCGGGAGGTGGTGAGACCCAGTACTTC.

This clone has ten or more counts. The rearrangement uses TRBV14 and TRBJ1-3; no definite D call. CDR1 SGHDN and CDR2 FVKESK come from the germline V gene. V shed 0 bases and J shed 4 bases, with 10 bases lying between them. This CDR3 contains 15 residues. The CDR3 here is CASSQDHAAGNTIYF. The CDR3 nucleotides read TGTGCCAGCAGCCAAGATCATGCAGCCGGAAACACCATATATTTT.

The chain combines TRBV6-1 with TRBJ1-1; 7 bases align to TRBD1. Trimming removed 5 bases from V and 3 bases from J; junction bases left unmatched: 6. The CDR3 length is 14 residues. Germline V gene data show CDR1 as MNHNS and CDR2 as SASEGT. As DNA, the CDR3 is TGTGCCAGCAGTAGACAGGGAGGGGACACTGAAGCTTTCTTT. Translating gives CASSRQGGDTEAFF.

This clone has just a few counts. The V call is TRBV27, the J call TRBJ1-2; D not resolved. Trimming took off 2 bases at V and 3 bases at J, with 7 bases between the two ends. The CDR3 is 13 residues long. Germline CDR1 is MNHEY and CDR2 is SMNVEV (reference sequence). This CDR3 is CASSLGGHYGYTF. CDR3 in DNA: TGTGCCAGCAGTTTAGGCGGGCACTATGGCTACACCTTC.

This clone was seen a handful of times. The junction does not match germline at one end; this may be a read error. The rearrangement uses TRBV7-2 and TRBJ1-5; D is ambiguous. The CDR3 is 13 amino acids. Per the germline V gene, CDR1 is SGHTA and CDR2 is FQGNSA. The CDR3 DNA sequence: TGTGCCGGCAGCAGCACCAGGCAGACGCCCCAGCATTTT. This gives the protein CAGSSTRQTPQHF.

This clone has ten or more counts. The V gene is TRBV10-2, the J gene TRBJ2-1; TRBD2 matches 8 bases. The ends lost 3 bases at V and 7 bases at J; junction bases unmatched: 5. This CDR3 is 14 amino acids long. Germline CDR1 is WSHSY and CDR2 is SAAADI. The CDR3 reads CASSDLGRENEQFF. Written as DNA, the CDR3 is TGCGCCAGCAGTGACCTCGGGAGGGAGAATGAGCAGTTCTTC.

The J gene is TRBJ1-3, the V gene TRBV2; possibly TRBD1 for D (6 bases). This CDR3 contains 15 residues. Germline lookup yields CDR1 SNHLY and CDR2 FYNNEI. Trimming stripped 1 base from V and 16 bases from J, with 23 bases between. The CDR3 loop reads CASSEGAGAGYTLYF. CDR3 in DNA: TGTGCCAGCAGTGAAGGGGCAGGGGCCGGATACACCCTGTATTTT.

This clone was counted at least ten times. The chain employs TRBV2 and TRBJ1-2; a possible D gene is TRBD1 (6 bases). The germline V gene encodes CDR1 SNHLY and CDR2 FYNNEI. Trimming removed 6 bases at V and 7 bases at J, with 12 bases between. CDR3 length: 12 amino acids. This CDR3 is CASRSQGFGYTF. The CDR3 region has the DNA TGTGCCAGCAGATCACAGGGTTTTGGCTACACCTTC.

This clone was recorded many times. V gene TRBV6-2 or TRBV6-3 combines with J gene TRBJ2-5, with 8 bases that match TRBD2. This CDR3 is built from 13 residues. CDR1 and CDR2 (germline): MNHEY, SVGEGT. J lost 5 bases, V lost 5 bases, and 4 bases had no gene match. The CDR3 sequence is CASSSGSHETQYF. The CDR3 DNA reads as TGTGCCAGCAGTAGCGGGAGTCATGAGACCCAGTACTTC.

Ten or more counts support this clone. The J gene is TRBJ2-2, the V gene TRBV7-6, with D unclear. The germline gives CDR1 SGHVS, CDR2 FNYEAQ. This CDR3 spans 11 amino acids. V was cut by 3 bases and J by 4 bases, with 0 bases left in between. CDR3 sequence (DNA): TGTGCCAGCAGCTTCACCGGGGAGCTGTTTTTT. Residues: CASSFTGELFF.

By share, this clone counts as medium-sized (0.01 to 0.1%). V usage is TRBV18 and J usage is TRBJ1-1; D unclear. This CDR3 is 12 amino acids long. Trimming left V 3 bases short and J 7 bases short, with 9 bases between. Per germline, CDR1 KGHSH and CDR2 LQKENI. The CDR3 region is CASSPYGGEAFF. CDR3 nucleotides: TGTGCCAGCTCACCGTATGGAGGTGAAGCTTTCTTT.

In this sample, this clone turned up a few times. Possible read error: a much larger clone is one base away. The chain carries TRBV24-1 and TRBJ2-2, with D possibly being TRBD1 (6 bases). The CDR3 extends over 17 amino acids. Trimming stripped 4 bases from V and 5 bases from J, with 19 bases between. The germline V gene has CDR1 KGHDR and CDR2 SFDVKD. The DNA of the CDR3 is TGTGCCACCAGTGACTTCCGGACAGATTCGATGACCGGGGAGCTGTTTTTT. Translating it yields CATSDFRTDSMTGELFF.